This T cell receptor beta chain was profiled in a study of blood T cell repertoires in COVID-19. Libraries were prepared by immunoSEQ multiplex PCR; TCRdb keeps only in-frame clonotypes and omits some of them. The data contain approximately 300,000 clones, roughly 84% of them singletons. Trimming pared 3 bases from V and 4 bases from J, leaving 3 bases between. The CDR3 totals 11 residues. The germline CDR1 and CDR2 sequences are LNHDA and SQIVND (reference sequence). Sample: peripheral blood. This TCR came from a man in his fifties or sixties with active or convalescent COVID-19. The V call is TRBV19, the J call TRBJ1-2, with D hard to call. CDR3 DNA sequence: TGTGCCAGTAGTATCGGCTATGGCTACACCTTC. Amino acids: CASSIGYGYTF.